This entry lists 22 T cell receptor beta chains sequenced from one sample in a study of Graves' ophthalmopathy and Graves' hyperthyroidism. Using RNA transcripts, the TCR beta CDR3 regions were amplified. A first-round RT-PCR used HTBI primers, followed by a second-round multiplex PCR. A single record per CDR3 protein comes from TCRdb applying MiXCR to the multiplex PCR reads. The table has 200,000 to 300,000 distinct CDR3 sequences, around 50% seen once. Sequenced: peripheral blood. The receptors originated from an adult man with Graves' ophthalmopathy.

The chain couples TRBV7-9 to TRBJ1-1, with 8 bases that match TRBD1. This CDR3 spans 16 amino acids. The germline gives CDR1 SEHNR, CDR2 FQNEAQ (reference sequence). Trimming at V came to 3 bases and at J to 4 bases, leaving 10 bases not matched to a gene. This CDR3 is CASSLLGDRWGTEAFF. The DNA of the CDR3 is TGTGCCAGCAGCTTGTTAGGGGACAGGTGGGGCACTGAAGCTTTCTTT.

The V call is TRBV20-1, the J call TRBJ2-2; D is possibly TRBD1 or TRBD2 (5 bases each). V gave up 6 bases and J gave up 2 bases, with 22 bases separating them. This CDR3 region has 17 residues. The germline V gene encodes CDR1 DFQATT and CDR2 SNEGSKA (reference sequence). The CDR3 DNA is TGCAGTGCCCCGGGAAAAAGGTCCGGGACCAACACCGGGGAGCTGTTTTTT. Translating it yields CSAPGKRSGTNTGELFF.

J is TRBJ2-2 and V is TRBV24-1; TRBD1 aligns across 8 bases. The CDR3 loop spans 16 amino acids. The germline V gene has CDR1 KGHDR and CDR2 SFDVKD. With 8 bases clipped from V and 6 bases from J, the junction kept 13 bases outside the gene matches. DNA of the CDR3: TGTGCCACCATGAACGATTTGACAGGGGACGCCGGGGAGCTGTTTTTT. This translates into CATMNDLTGDAGELFF.

This clonotype was seen a few times. In DNA form, the CDR3 reads TGCAGTGCTCCAGGGCGCCGCAATCAGCCCCAGCATTTT. Translating it yields CSAPGRRNQPQHF. This sequence joins TRBV20-1 and TRBJ1-5, with D tentatively TRBD1 (5 bases). Germline CDR1 DFQATT, CDR2 SNEGSKA (reference sequence). Trimming shortened V by 5 bases and J by 2 bases, and 10 bases separated the two germline ends. The CDR3 is made up of 13 amino acids.

This clonotype came up a few times. The J gene is TRBJ2-5, the V gene TRBV6-5, with 8 bases fitting TRBD2. The J segment lost 4 bases and the V segment lost 5 bases, leaving 12 bases of the junction unmatched. There are 16 residues in the CDR3. In germline, CDR1 is MNHEY, CDR2 SVGAGI. The CDR3 nucleotides are TGTGCCAGCAGTGAAGCTCCCAGGCTAGCGGGAGAGACCCAGTACTTC. This sequence encodes CASSEAPRLAGETQYF.

The rearrangement uses TRBV2 and TRBJ1-3; 9 nucleotides agree with TRBD1. Losses at the gene ends were 5 bases for V and 2 bases for J; bases not matched to a gene: 4. CDR3 length: 15 residues. The germline V gene has CDR1 SNHLY and CDR2 FYNNEI. The CDR3 DNA reads as TGTGCCAGCAGTTACGGGACAGGGCCTGGAAACACCATATATTTT. Its translation: CASSYGTGPGNTIYF. The full variable domain, its missing parts supplied by reference TRBV2 and TRBJ1-3, is EPEVTQTPSHQVTQMGQEVILRCVPISNHLYFYWYRQILGQKVEFLVSFYNNEISEKSEIFDDQFSVERPDGSNFTLKIRSTKLEDSAMYFCASSYGTGPGNTIYFGEGSWLTVV.

This sequence joins TRBV7-3 and TRBJ1-5; D remains ambiguous. This CDR3 spans 13 amino acids. Trimming cost V 4 bases and J 3 bases, with 7 bases left between them. CDR1 is SGHTA, CDR2 FQGTGA, per germline. Here the CDR3 reads CASSSDPNQPQHF. CDR3 in DNA: TGTGCCAGCAGCTCGGACCCCAATCAGCCCCAGCATTTT.

This clonotype turned up a few times. The chain joins TRBV10-2 to TRBJ1-1; possible D gene TRBD1, 6 bases. CDR3 length: 13 amino acids. The germline CDR1 and CDR2 sequences are WSHSY and SAAADI. V was trimmed by 3 bases and J by 4 bases, leaving 9 bases between them. CDR3 loop: CASSDRGATEAFF. For the CDR3, the DNA is TGCGCCAGCAGTGACAGGGGAGCCACTGAAGCTTTCTTT.

The chain joins TRBV2 to TRBJ2-7, with D perhaps TRBD1 (5 bases). The CDR3 sequence is 12 residues long. Germline lookup yields CDR1 SNHLY and CDR2 FYNNEI. V was cut by 6 bases and J by 3 bases, with 9 bases left in between. CDR3 sequence: CASRDNRYEQYF. The CDR3 DNA reads TGTGCCAGCAGGGACAATCGCTACGAGCAGTACTTC.

This clonotype has ten or more counts. The V and J genes are TRBV25-1 and TRBJ2-7; perhaps TRBD1 as D (6 bases). This CDR3 is built from 12 residues. V shed 8 bases and J shed 4 bases, with 12 bases lying between them. Germline V lookup: CDR1 MGHDK, CDR2 SYGVNS. CDR3 nucleotide sequence: TGTGCCAGCGAAGACAGGTTTTACGAGCAGTACTTC. This gives the protein CASEDRFYEQYF.

The sample holds a few counts of this clonotype. This sequence joins TRBV11-2 and TRBJ1-2, with TRBD1 identical over 8 bases. CDR1 is SGHAT and CDR2 is FQNNGV in the germline V gene. V lost 0 bases, J lost 5 bases, and 5 bases stayed unmatched. This CDR3 is 15 amino acids long. The CDR3: CASSLDRDRHYGYTF. CDR3 nucleotide sequence: TGTGCCAGCAGCTTAGATCGGGACAGGCATTATGGCTACACCTTC.

The V call is TRBV5-4, the J call TRBJ1-4; D not resolved. V was trimmed by 0 bases and J by 4 bases, leaving 7 bases between them. The CDR3 sequence is 14 residues long. The germline gives CDR1 SGHNT, CDR2 YYREEE (reference sequence). CDR3 sequence: CASSLGSRNEKLFF. CDR3 DNA sequence: TGTGCCAGCAGCTTGGGCAGCCGTAATGAAAAACTGTTTTTT.

Details on this clonotype: One junction end disagrees with the germline gene, perhaps due to a read error. This chain uses TRBV5-5 with TRBJ1-4; 10 nucleotides align to TRBD1. The CDR3 totals 17 residues. In germline, CDR1 is SGHKS, CDR2 YYEKEE (reference sequence). In DNA form, the CDR3 reads TGCGCCAGCAGCCGTCCCGGGACAGGGGCCCGAAATGAAAAACTGTTTTTT. Translating gives CASSRPGTGARNEKLFF.

This sequence joins TRBV29-1 and TRBJ2-2, with a tentative D call TRBD1 (5 bases). Between the trimmed V and J ends, which lost 1 base and 0 bases, there was a span of 15 bases. CDR1 and CDR2 (germline): SQVTM, ANQGSEA. CDR3 length equals 17 residues. The CDR3 reads CSVEVGWGRTNTGELFF. The CDR3, as DNA: TGCAGCGTTGAAGTCGGTTGGGGCCGAACGAACACCGGGGAGCTGTTTTTT.

The V and J genes are TRBV6-5 and TRBJ1-2, with D possibly matching TRBD1 (6 bases). The V gene lost 2 bases and the J gene lost 6 bases, with 10 bases spanning the gap. Germline CDR1 MNHEY, CDR2 SVGAGI. The CDR3 consists of 13 residues. In DNA, the CDR3 is TGTGCCAGCAGTTACGGACAGTTCAATGGCTACACCTTC. It specifies CASSYGQFNGYTF.

This clonotype occurred a few times. This sequence joins TRBV2 and TRBJ1-1; D gene unclear. Germline V gives CDR1 SNHLY, CDR2 FYNNEI. V was cut by 3 bases and J by 11 bases, with 22 bases left in between. The CDR3 length is 15 residues. The CDR3 DNA sequence: TGTGCCAGCAGTGAGGCCCTTACCGGTCCGCGAACGGCTTTCTTT. It encodes CASSEALTGPRTAFF.

The V gene is TRBV15, the J gene TRBJ2-7; D not resolved. Trimming took off 5 bases at V and 3 bases at J, with 11 bases between the two ends. The CDR3 loop spans 13 amino acids. Germline V gives CDR1 LNHNV, CDR2 YYDKDF (reference sequence). The CDR3 nucleotides read TGTGCCACCAGCTGGCCAGAAAACTACGAGCAGTACTTC. This sequence encodes CATSWPENYEQYF.

This rearrangement joins TRBV20-1 to TRBJ2-5, with 8 bases identical to TRBD2. Germline CDR1 DFQATT, CDR2 SNEGSKA (reference sequence). The CDR3 covers 17 residues. After removal of 2 bases from V and 2 bases from J, the junction contained 13 bases not matched to a gene. In DNA form, the CDR3 reads TGCAGTGCTAGACTTTCGTGGGGCGGGAGGACACAAGAGACCCAGTACTTC. Protein product: CSARLSWGGRTQETQYF.

The gene calls are TRBV6-1 and TRBJ1-2; TRBD1 might be the D (5 bases). Germline CDR1 is MNHNS and CDR2 is SASEGT. Trimming took off 5 bases at V and 7 bases at J, with 14 bases between the two ends. The CDR3 runs 13 residues. CDR3 sequence (DNA): TGTGCCAGCAGTTACCGAGGGGAAGGTGGCTACACCTTC. Protein sequence: CASSYRGEGGYTF.

The sample holds a few counts of this clonotype. The rearrangement uses TRBV5-1 and TRBJ1-6; no clear D gene. This CDR3 region has 16 residues. The germline V and J ends were trimmed by 2 bases and 6 bases, with 15 bases remaining between them. Germline values: CDR1 SGHRS, CDR2 YFSETQ. The CDR3 loop is CASSFNLLGPNSPLHF. In DNA form, the CDR3 reads TGCGCCAGCAGCTTCAACCTTTTAGGGCCTAATTCACCCCTCCACTTT.

The chain links TRBV3-1 to TRBJ1-1; 7 positions match TRBD1. The ends lost 4 bases at V and 5 bases at J; junction bases unmatched: 7. CDR1 is LGHDT, CDR2 YNNKEL, per germline (reference sequence). The CDR3 is 14 amino acids. CDR3 region: CASSLGTGETEAFF. CDR3 coding DNA: TGTGCCAGCAGCCTCGGCACAGGGGAGACTGAAGCTTTCTTT. Using reference TRBV3-1 and TRBJ1-1 for the parts outside the CDR3, the full variable domain is DTAVSQTPKYLVTQMGNDKSIKCEQNLGHDTMYWYKQDSKKFLKIMFSYNNKELIINETVPNRFSPKSPDKAHLNLHINSLELGDSAVYFCASSLGTGETEAFFGQGTRLTVV.

This clonotype came up a few times. V and J are TRBV10-3 and TRBJ2-3; TRBD1 agrees at 7 bases. CDR1 is ENHRY, CDR2 SYGVKD, per germline. J lost 2 bases, V lost 6 bases, and 2 bases had no gene match. CDR3 length: 13 residues. The CDR3 DNA reads TGTGCCATCAGGGGGACAGCCACAGATACGCAGTATTTT. It encodes CAIRGTATDTQYF.